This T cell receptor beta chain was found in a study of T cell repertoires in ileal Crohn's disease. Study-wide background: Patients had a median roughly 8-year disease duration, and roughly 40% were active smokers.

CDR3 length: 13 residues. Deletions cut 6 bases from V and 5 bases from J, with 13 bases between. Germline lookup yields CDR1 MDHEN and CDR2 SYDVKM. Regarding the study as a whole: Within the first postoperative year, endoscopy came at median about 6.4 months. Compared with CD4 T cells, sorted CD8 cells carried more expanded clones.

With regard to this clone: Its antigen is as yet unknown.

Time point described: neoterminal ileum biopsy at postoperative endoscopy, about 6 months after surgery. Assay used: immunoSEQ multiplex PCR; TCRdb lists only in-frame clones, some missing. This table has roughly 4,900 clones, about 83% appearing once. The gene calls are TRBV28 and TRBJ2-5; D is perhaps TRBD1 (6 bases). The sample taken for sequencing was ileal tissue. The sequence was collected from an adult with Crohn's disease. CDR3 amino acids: CASSNRRGETQYF. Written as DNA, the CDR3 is TGTGCCAGCAGCAACCGAAGGGGGGAGACCCAGTACTTC.